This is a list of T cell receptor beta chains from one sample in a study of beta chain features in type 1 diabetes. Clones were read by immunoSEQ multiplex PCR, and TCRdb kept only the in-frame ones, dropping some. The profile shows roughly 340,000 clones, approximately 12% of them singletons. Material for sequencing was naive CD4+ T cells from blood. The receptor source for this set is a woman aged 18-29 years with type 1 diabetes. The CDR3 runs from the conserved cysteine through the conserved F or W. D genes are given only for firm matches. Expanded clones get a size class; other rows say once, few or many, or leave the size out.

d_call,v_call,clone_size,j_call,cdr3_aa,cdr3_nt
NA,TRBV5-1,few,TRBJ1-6,CASSLDREDSPLHF,TGCGCCAGCAGCTTGGACAGGGAAGATTCACCCCTCCACTTT
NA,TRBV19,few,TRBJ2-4,CASSIVKNIQYF,TGTGCCAGTAGTATCGTCAAAAACATTCAGTACTTC
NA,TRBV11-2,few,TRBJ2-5,CASSSDSQETQYF,TGTGCCAGCAGTTCGGACTCCCAAGAGACCCAGTACTTC
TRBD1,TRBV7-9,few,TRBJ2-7,CASSLDRVRYEQYF,TGTGCCAGCAGCCTAGACAGGGTACGCTACGAGCAGTACTTC
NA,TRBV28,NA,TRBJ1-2,CASSLGTDYRYTF,TGTGCCAGCAGTTTAGGTACAGATTATCGCTACACCTTC
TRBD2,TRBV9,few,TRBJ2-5,CASSVQTSGGQETQYF,TGTGCCAGCAGCGTCCAGACTAGCGGGGGCCAAGAGACCCAGTACTTC
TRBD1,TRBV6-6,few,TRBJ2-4,CASSYSTGANIQYF,TGTGCCAGCAGTTACTCAACAGGGGCAAACATTCAGTACTTC
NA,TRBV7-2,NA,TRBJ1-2,CASSLDRDGYGYTF,TGTGCCAGCAGCTTAGACAGGGACGGCTATGGCTACACCTTC
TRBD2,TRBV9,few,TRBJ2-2,CASSVDLAGADTGELFF,TGTGCCAGCAGCGTAGATCTAGCGGGAGCGGACACCGGGGAGCTGTTTTTT
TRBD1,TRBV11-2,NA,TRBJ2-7,CASSLDQGDGSYEQYF,TGTGCCAGCAGCTTAGATCAGGGGGATGGCTCCTACGAGCAGTACTTC
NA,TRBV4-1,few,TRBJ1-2,CASSQDYGLYGYTF,TGCGCCAGCAGCCAAGATTATGGACTCTATGGCTACACCTTC
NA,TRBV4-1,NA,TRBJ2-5,CASSHAGLAETQYF,TGCGCCAGCAGCCATGCGGGGCTAGCAGAGACCCAGTACTTC
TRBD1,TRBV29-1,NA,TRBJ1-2,CSVGGPHRGRGGYTF,TGCAGCGTGGGGGGCCCCCACAGGGGAAGGGGTGGCTACACCTTC
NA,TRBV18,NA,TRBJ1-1,CASSPGGSGTIF,TGTGCCAGCTCACCAGGCGGGTCGGGTACGATCTTT
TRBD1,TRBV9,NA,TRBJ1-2,CASSVQDRGDYGYTF,TGTGCCAGCAGCGTCCAGGACAGGGGTGACTATGGCTACACCTTC
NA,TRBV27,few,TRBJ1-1,CASISTGMNTEAFF,TGTGCCAGCATTTCGACAGGAATGAACACTGAAGCTTTCTTT